These 15 T cell receptor beta chains share one sample of origin, sequenced in a study. TCRdb ran MiXCR on the RT-PCR reads and lists one entry per CDR3 protein. The profile shows 650,000 to 800,000 distinct CDR3 sequences, 13% to 15% of them singletons. Sample: memory CD4+ T cells from blood. These receptors all stem from a female donor in good health, serving as a healthy control.

This clonotype was counted a few times. The rearrangement links TRBV27 to TRBJ1-5; 9 bases line up with TRBD1. Germline V gives CDR1 MNHEY, CDR2 SMNVEV (reference sequence). With V trimmed by 5 bases and J by 0 bases, 8 bases remained unmatched. The CDR3 is 17 amino acids. CDR3 in DNA: TGTGCCAGCAGTCTAACGGGACAGGGCGATAGCAATCAGCCCCAGCATTTT. Residues: CASSLTGQGDSNQPQHF.

The chain is built from TRBV3-1 and TRBJ2-2, with D unresolved. Germline V gene lookup returns CDR1 LGHDT and CDR2 YNNKEL (reference sequence). V was cut by 2 bases and J by 6 bases, with 4 bases left in between. This CDR3 is 12 amino acids long. The CDR3 nucleotides are TGTGCCAGCAGCCAATATCCCGGGGAGCTGTTTTTT. This encodes CASSQYPGELFF.

As regards this clonotype: A much larger clone lies a single base off, so this may be a read error. The chain uses TRBV20-1 and TRBJ2-7, with D tentatively TRBD2 (6 bases). Deletions cut 5 bases from V and 2 bases from J, with 16 bases between. The germline V gene has CDR1 DFQATT and CDR2 SNEGSKA (reference sequence). CDR3 length equals 14 residues. CDR3 sequence reads: CSAPIIGSAYEQYF. The CDR3 nucleotides read TGCAGTGCTCCCATTATCGGGAGCGCCTACGAGCAGTACTTC.

This clonotype was seen ten or more times. This rearrangement joins TRBV20-1 to TRBJ2-1, with 8 bases matching TRBD2. The length of the CDR3 is 16 residues. The ends lost 1 base at V and 0 bases at J; junction bases unmatched: 5. Germline V gene sequence: CDR1 DFQATT, CDR2 SNEGSKA (reference sequence). The CDR3 is CSARGLSGSSYNEQFF. In DNA form, the CDR3 reads TGCAGTGCTAGAGGCCTAAGCGGGAGCTCCTACAATGAGCAGTTCTTC.

V usage is TRBV14 and J usage is TRBJ2-3, with 8 bases that match TRBD1. Germline-derived CDR1 and CDR2 are SGHDN and FVKESK. This CDR3 has 16 amino acids. Losses at the gene ends were 4 bases for V and 2 bases for J; bases not matched to a gene: 8. The CDR3 reads CASSRRQGISTDTQYF. CDR3 coding DNA: TGTGCCAGCAGCCGCCGACAGGGGATCTCCACAGATACGCAGTATTTT.

This clonotype has a handful of counts. The rearrangement uses TRBV20-1 and TRBJ1-2, with D perhaps matching TRBD1 (6 bases). The V end was cut by 6 bases, the J end by 3 bases, with 17 bases between. Germline CDR1 DFQATT, CDR2 SNEGSKA (reference sequence). The CDR3 extends over 14 amino acids. The CDR3 bases are TGCAGTGCCAGAACGGGGGCGGGAGACTATGGCTACACCTTC. This translates into CSARTGAGDYGYTF.

This clonotype was picked up many times. V is TRBV6-5 and J is TRBJ1-1, with a weak D call TRBD1 (5 bases). Germline V gene data show CDR1 as MNHEY and CDR2 as SVGAGI. The V gene lost 2 bases and the J gene lost 10 bases, with 17 bases spanning the gap. CDR3 size: 14 residues. The CDR3 DNA reads as TGTGCCAGCAGTTACACGAGGGAGGGGCGCATAGCTTTCTTT. It specifies CASSYTREGRIAFF.

The V and J genes are TRBV20-1 and TRBJ2-7; 9 bases map to TRBD1. The CDR3 is made up of 13 amino acids. With 6 bases clipped from V and 8 bases from J, the junction kept 11 bases outside the gene matches. CDR1 is DFQATT and CDR2 is SNEGSKA in the germline V gene (reference sequence). CDR3 region: CSASGTGNLQQYF. In DNA, the CDR3 is TGCAGTGCATCCGGGACAGGGAATCTCCAGCAGTACTTC.

The chain has TRBV24-1 and TRBJ2-7, with D maybe TRBD1 (6 bases). Trimming pared 12 bases from V and 1 base from J, leaving 15 bases between. There are 13 residues in the CDR3. Germline-derived CDR1 and CDR2 are KGHDR and SFDVKD. The DNA of the CDR3 is TGTGCCGAACAGGGACACTTATCCTACGAGCAGTACTTC. As protein: CAEQGHLSYEQYF.

Points on this clonotype: Compared with germline, one end of the junction differs, possibly owing to a read error. This chain joins TRBV6-1 and TRBJ1-4; no firm D call. The germline gives CDR1 MNHNS, CDR2 SASEGT. The CDR3 spans 15 residues. The CDR3: CASGRKTSTNEKLFF. The CDR3 DNA reads TGTGCCAGCGGGCGGAAAACTTCAACTAATGAAAAACTTTTTTTT.

V is TRBV19 and J is TRBJ1-1; the D gene is possibly TRBD1 (5 bases). Trimming shortened V by 8 bases and J by 4 bases, and 17 bases separated the two germline ends. CDR1 and CDR2 (germline): LNHDA, SQIVND (reference sequence). This CDR3 is built from 14 residues. The CDR3 region has the DNA TGTGCCAGTGGCAGGGAGATCCAGGGCACTGAAGCTTTCTTT. It codes for CASGREIQGTEAFF.

This chain links TRBV7-9 with TRBJ2-1; D perhaps matches TRBD1 (5 bases). This CDR3 has 17 amino acids. Germline loops: CDR1 SEHNR, CDR2 FQNEAQ (reference sequence). V shed 5 bases and J shed 4 bases, with 21 bases lying between them. DNA for the CDR3: TGTGCCAGCAGCCAACGGACGGTCGACAGACCATACAATGAGCAGTTCTTC. It specifies CASSQRTVDRPYNEQFF. Complete variable domain (other parts from reference TRBV7-9 and TRBJ2-1): DTGVSQNPRHKITKRGQNVTFRCDPISEHNRLYWYRQTLGQGPEFLTYFQNEAQLEKSRLLSDRFSAERPKGSFSTLEIQRTEQGDSAMYLCASSQRTVDRPYNEQFFGPGTRLTVL.

This clonotype was found many times. The V gene is TRBV29-1, the J gene TRBJ2-1; no clear D gene. The CDR3 loop spans 12 amino acids. The V and J ends lost 5 bases and 5 bases respectively, with 10 bases between them. Germline assignment: CDR1 SQVTM and CDR2 ANQGSEA. The CDR3 DNA reads as TGCAGCGTTATTGGCCGGGACAATGAGCAGTTCTTC. Translation: CSVIGRDNEQFF.

This clonotype occurred many times. This sequence joins TRBV12-3 or TRBV12-4 and TRBJ1-5; D is possibly TRBD1 (5 bases). The CDR3 spans 18 residues. Trimming shortened V by 5 bases and J by 0 bases, and 20 bases separated the two germline ends. CDR3 nucleotides: TGTGCCAGCAGTCCTACCCTAGGGGCAGCCGATAGCAATCAGCCCCAGCATTTT. It yields the protein CASSPTLGAADSNQPQHF.

This clonotype was counted between two and nine times. The CDR3 coding sequence is TGTGCCAGCAGGACGTTGGCCCCAGATACGCAGTATTTT. This translates into CASRTLAPDTQYF. V is TRBV28 and J is TRBJ2-3; the D is unclear. Germline CDR1 MDHEN, CDR2 SYDVKM. The CDR3 is 13 residues long. Trimming left V 6 bases short and J 4 bases short, with 11 bases between.